The 10 T cell receptor beta chains listed next were all sequenced from one sample in a study of radiotherapy plus CTLA-4 blockade in lung cancer. Only in-frame clones appear in the TCRdb table, and some are missing; sequencing was by immunoSEQ multiplex PCR. The data hold 90,000 to 150,000 clones, with nearly 80% observed a single time. The material sequenced was peripheral blood, taken from a patient treated with radiotherapy plus ipilimumab. The source is a human donor with non-small cell lung cancer who had a partial response to radiotherapy plus ipilimumab.

The rearrangement links TRBV9 to TRBJ1-1; 7 nucleotides agree with TRBD1. CDR3 length: 13 residues. The germline CDR1 and CDR2 sequences are SGDLS and YYNGEE. The ends lost 0 bases at V and 10 bases at J; junction bases unmatched: 6. The chain's CDR3 is CASSVEGRGIAFF. The CDR3 region has the DNA TGTGCCAGCAGCGTAGAGGGCAGGGGGATAGCTTTCTTT. The complete variable domain, with remaining parts taken from reference TRBV9 and TRBJ1-1, reads DSGVTQTPKHLITATGQRVTLRCSPRSGDLSVYWYQQSLDQGLQFLIQYYNGEERAKGNILERFSAQQFPDLHSELNLSSLELGDSALYFCASSVEGRGIAFFGQGTRLTVV.

V usage is TRBV7-9 and J usage is TRBJ2-7; 11 nucleotides align to TRBD2. The CDR3 runs 15 residues. Germline trimming cut 3 bases from V and 7 bases from J; bases unmatched to any gene: 8. Germline V gives CDR1 SEHNR, CDR2 FQNEAQ (reference sequence). This CDR3 is CASSFTTGLAEEQYF. DNA for the CDR3: TGTGCCAGCAGCTTTACTACGGGACTAGCGGAGGAGCAGTACTTC.

In its sample, this clone ranks as large (0.1 to 1%). V is TRBV30 and J is TRBJ2-1; 11 nucleotides agree with TRBD2. CDR1 and CDR2 from the germline V gene are GTSNPN and SVGIG (reference sequence). The CDR3 sequence is 15 residues long. Unmatched junction bases numbered 5, after V lost 0 bases and J lost 7 bases. The CDR3 coding sequence is TGTGCCTGGAGTGTATTAGCGGGAGGGGGGAATGAGCAGTTCTTC. This translates into CAWSVLAGGGNEQFF.

With regard to this clone: The identical CDR3 is also encoded by other nucleotide sequences in the sample. The V call is TRBV5-6, the J call TRBJ1-1; tentatively, D is TRBD1 (5 bases). Per germline, CDR1 SGHDT and CDR2 YYEEEE. This CDR3 is built from 14 residues. The V and J ends lost 4 bases and 4 bases respectively, with 14 bases between them. Written as DNA, the CDR3 is TGTGCCAGCAGCCCCGTCCGGGGGTCCACTGAAGCTTTCTTT. It specifies CASSPVRGSTEAFF.

This clone was observed a few times. This chain joins TRBV19 and TRBJ2-6, with D hard to call. From germline, CDR1 is LNHDA and CDR2 SQIVND (reference sequence). The V end lost 7 bases, the J end lost 0 bases, and 7 bases lay between the germline ends. CDR3 size: 14 residues. CDR3 bases: TGTGCCAGTACTGCGAGCTCTGGGGCCAACGTCCTGACTTTC. Residues: CASTASSGANVLTF.

This chain uses TRBV2 with TRBJ1-2, with 9 bases that match TRBD1. The CDR3 loop spans 15 amino acids. The junction had 6 bases not matched to a gene; V was cut back by 3 bases and J by 4 bases. Per the germline V gene, CDR1 is SNHLY and CDR2 is FYNNEI. This CDR3 reads CASSDVGQGLYGYTF. In nucleotides, the CDR3 is TGTGCCAGCAGTGATGTGGGACAGGGCCTCTATGGCTACACCTTC.

This clone turned up a few times. Relative to the germline gene, one junction end is altered; a read error may explain this. This chain links TRBV7-6 with TRBJ2-1, with 10 nucleotides matching TRBD2. This CDR3 region has 16 residues. Germline lookup yields CDR1 SGHVS and CDR2 FNYEAQ. The CDR3 loop is CASSLLGTSDYHEQFF. In DNA form, the CDR3 reads TGTGCCAGCAGCTTATTAGGGACTAGCGACTACCATGAGCAGTTCTTC.

Only a few counts were recorded for this clone. This chain links TRBV15 with TRBJ2-2; 13 bases align to TRBD2. Germline CDR1 reads LNHNV; CDR2 reads YYDKDF (reference sequence). The CDR3 has 17 residues. Trimming took 6 bases from V and 4 from J; bases not matched to a gene: 8. In DNA, the CDR3 is TGTGCCACCAGGGAGCCGGGACTAGCGGGACCCACCGGGGAGCTGTTTTTT. Residues: CATREPGLAGPTGELFF.

V and J are TRBV28 and TRBJ2-7; TRBD1 agrees at 7 bases. CDR3 length: 13 residues. J was trimmed by 1 base and V by 4 bases; bases with no gene match: 1. Germline V CDR1 and CDR2: MDHEN, SYDVKM. The CDR3 bases are TGTGCCAGCAGTTCGGGACAGTCCTACGAGCAGTACTTC. Protein product: CASSSGQSYEQYF. The whole variable domain, filled in from reference TRBV28 and TRBJ2-7, reads DVKVTQSSRYLVKRTGEKVFLECVQDMDHENMFWYRQDPGLGLRLIYFSYDVKMKEKGDIPEGYSVSREKKERFSLILESASTNQTSMYLCASSSGQSYEQYFGPGTRLTVT.

V and J are TRBV5-5 and TRBJ2-5; no definite D call. V lost 0 bases to trimming and J lost 5 bases, with 17 bases between them. Germline V gene lookup returns CDR1 SGHKS and CDR2 YYEKEE (reference sequence). The CDR3 consists of 16 residues. DNA of the CDR3: TGTGCCAGCAGCTTGGGAAGGCGCCCCAACGGGGAGACCCAGTACTTC. Encoded protein: CASSLGRRPNGETQYF.